The next 6 T cell receptor beta chains were all read from a single sample in a study of cytomegalovirus exposure and HLA in healthy donors. Both 60 Vbeta primers and 13 Jbeta primers went into the PCR. This table comes from immunoSEQ multiplex PCR, and its TCRdb copy is limited to in-frame clones, with some not included. Its table lists 100,000 to 150,000 clones. Sequenced material: PBMCs. Every receptor here comes from a young man in good health and CMV-seronegative.

The chain employs TRBV10-3 and TRBJ1-4; 7 bases map to TRBD1. V gave up 2 bases and J gave up 11 bases; unmatched junction bases: 2. Germline V gives CDR1 ENHRY, CDR2 SYGVKD. The CDR3 has 12 amino acids. The CDR3 sequence is CAISETGAKLFF. The CDR3 nucleotides are TGTGCCATCAGTGAGACAGGGGCCAAACTGTTTTTT.

The J gene is TRBJ1-2, the V gene TRBV11-2, with D hard to call. The V gene's germline CDR1 is SGHAT and CDR2 FQNNGV. The CDR3 consists of 14 residues. V shed 0 bases and J shed 4 bases, with 9 bases lying between them. CDR3 DNA: TGTGCCAGCAGCTTAGAACAGACACCCTATGGCTACACCTTC. Translation gives CASSLEQTPYGYTF.

The chain links TRBV4-3 to TRBJ2-1, with a possible D match to TRBD2 (5 bases). Trimming removed 3 bases at V and 6 bases at J, with 12 bases between. Germline CDR1 and CDR2: LGHNA and YSLEER. There are 14 residues in the CDR3. CDR3 amino acids: CASSQDRAGNEQFF. In nucleotides, the CDR3 is TGCGCCAGCAGCCAGGACCGGGCGGGCAATGAGCAGTTCTTC.

The DNA for the CDR3 is TGTGCCAGCACCGGCCAGGGGTACGAGCAGTACTTC. It yields the protein CASTGQGYEQYF. The chain joins TRBV13 to TRBJ2-7; a possible D gene is TRBD1 (6 bases). Per the germline V gene, CDR1 is PRHDT and CDR2 is FYEKMQ (reference sequence). This CDR3 spans 12 amino acids. With 7 bases removed from V and 4 bases from J, the gap between germline ends came to 11 bases.

The gene calls are TRBV9 and TRBJ2-5, with TRBD2 identical over 7 bases. The length of the CDR3 is 15 residues. Losses at the gene ends were 0 bases for V and 1 base for J; bases not matched to a gene: 3. Germline V gene lookup returns CDR1 SGDLS and CDR2 YYNGEE. CDR3 region: CASSVASGIQETQYF. The CDR3 DNA sequence: TGTGCCAGCAGCGTAGCGAGCGGGATCCAAGAGACCCAGTACTTC.

This chain uses TRBV9 with TRBJ2-5, with TRBD2 as a possible D gene (5 bases). V lost 1 base and J lost 5, with 15 bases in between. The CDR3 is 15 amino acids. CDR1 and CDR2 (germline): SGDLS, YYNGEE. The CDR3 spells CASSVSGLIWETQYF. CDR3 DNA: TGTGCCAGCAGCGTATCTGGACTGATATGGGAGACCCAGTACTTC.